This T cell receptor beta chain was observed in a study of human T cells and chemical hapten exposure. Unseparated into fractions, whole blood served as the source from which total RNA was extracted. This CDR3 contains 16 residues. Germline V CDR1 and CDR2: SGHRS, YFSETQ. The V gene end was trimmed by 4 bases and the J gene end by 2 bases; junction bases not matched to a gene: 8. As the library was built, unique molecular identifiers were attached to individual cDNA molecules. One entry per CDR3 protein results from TCRdb running MiXCR on the 5' RACE reads. The sample lists 130,000 or so distinct CDR3 sequences; 4.1% were seen once. Study-level results: TCRs above 1 in 1000 frequency did not change with DPC sensitization.

Ten or more counts support this clonotype. The antigen remains unidentified. V is TRBV5-1 and J is TRBJ2-1; 8 positions agree with TRBD1. This TCR was recovered from a female donor in good health. Written as DNA, the CDR3 is TGCGCCAGCAGCCCCCCCCAGGGGGCTACCTACAATGAGCAGTTCTTC. Translation gives CASSPPQGATYNEQFF.